The 19 T cell receptor beta chains presented below share a single source sample, sequenced in a study of identical twins (TCRdb year 2016). Libraries came from 5' RACE. The sequencing machine was an Illumina HiSeq 2000. Through fastp at Q25 and MiXCR, TCRdb rebuilt clones from the public reads, retaining in-frame beta chains. Merged by CDR3 protein, the rows form single entries marked with the most common genes and DNA. This sample holds 1.5 million to 2 million distinct CDR3 sequences; about 31% were observed only once. The top ten constitute about 0.27% of the sample. Sample: cord blood. The receptors were sampled from a newborn girl in good health.

There are a few counts of this clonotype. The rearrangement joins TRBV7-6 to TRBJ2-3; 9 bases are a match to TRBD2. The CDR3 has 20 amino acids. The germline gives CDR1 SGHVS, CDR2 FNYEAQ. V gave up 4 bases and J gave up 4 bases; unmatched junction bases: 21. The CDR3 DNA reads TGTGCCAGCAGCTCCAGACCTAGCGGGATATCCAAATTTGGCTCAGATACGCAGTATTTT. Protein sequence: CASSSRPSGISKFGSDTQYF.

This clonotype has just a few counts. The chain joins TRBV28 to TRBJ2-7, with 9 nucleotides matching TRBD1. This CDR3 is 16 amino acids long. The germline gives CDR1 MDHEN, CDR2 SYDVKM. The trim removed 2 bases at V and 3 bases at J, leaving 8 bases unmatched. CDR3 protein: CASSLRTGAPLYEQYF. CDR3 DNA: TGTGCCAGCAGTTTAAGGACAGGGGCCCCTCTCTACGAGCAGTACTTC.

V is TRBV27 and J is TRBJ1-6, with D possibly matching TRBD1 (5 bases). Per the germline V gene, CDR1 is MNHEY and CDR2 is SMNVEV (reference sequence). Trimming stripped 4 bases from V and 10 bases from J, with 20 bases between. The CDR3 has 16 residues. The CDR3 loop is CASSSHAGDAGSPLHF. In DNA form, the CDR3 reads TGTGCCAGCAGTTCCCACGCTGGGGACGCAGGCTCACCCCTCCACTTT.

This clonotype was seen repeatedly, ten times or more. The chain links TRBV7-2 to TRBJ2-3; D possibly corresponds to TRBD2 (5 bases). V lost 3 bases and J lost 5, with 9 bases in between. The germline CDR1 and CDR2 sequences are SGHTA and FQGNSA. The CDR3 length is 13 residues. The CDR3 region has the DNA TGTGCCAGCAGCTTTTTGGGGAGAGATACGCAGTATTTT. Translation gives CASSFLGRDTQYF.

The chain has TRBV12-3 or TRBV12-4 and TRBJ1-1; D gene ambiguous. This CDR3 is 13 amino acids long. The V and J ends lost 3 bases and 5 bases respectively, with 10 bases between them. CDR3 region: CASSFWGRTEAFF. For the CDR3, the DNA is TGTGCCAGCAGTTTTTGGGGAAGGACTGAAGCTTTCTTT.

The chain employs TRBV5-1 and TRBJ1-2; D might be TRBD1 (6 bases). The CDR3 extends over 14 amino acids. The V gene lost 5 bases and the J gene lost 8 bases, with 19 bases spanning the gap. Germline values: CDR1 SGHRS, CDR2 YFSETQ. The CDR3: CASRTGAGLSGYTF. For the CDR3, the DNA is TGCGCCAGCAGGACGGGGGCAGGACTGAGCGGCTACACCTTC.

In its sample, this clonotype was seen a few times. V is TRBV20-1 and J is TRBJ1-2; D is undetermined. The CDR3 loop spans 15 amino acids. CDR1 and CDR2 (germline): DFQATT, SNEGSKA (reference sequence). The V end lost 5 bases, the J end lost 0 bases, and 16 bases lay between the germline ends. The CDR3: CSALVFPTSNYGYTF. In DNA, the CDR3 is TGCAGTGCTTTAGTCTTTCCGACGTCTAACTATGGCTACACCTTC.

The chain recombines TRBV21-1 with TRBJ2-1; the DNA was not used to check the table's D call, TRBD1. TRBV21-1 is flagged as a pseudogene. This CDR3 is 15 amino acids long. The CDR3 DNA sequence: TGTGCCAGCAGCAACCCGGGACAGAAGGACAATGAGCAGTTCTTC. This codes for CASSNPGQKDNEQFF.

The gene calls are TRBV20-1 and TRBJ2-1; 12 bases match TRBD2. Germline values: CDR1 DFQATT, CDR2 SNEGSKA (reference sequence). Losses at the gene ends were 5 bases for V and 10 bases for J; bases not matched to a gene: 18. This CDR3 has 17 amino acids. This CDR3 is CSAGGASGRAFLVEQFF. CDR3 coding DNA: TGCAGTGCTGGGGGGGCTAGCGGGAGGGCCTTCTTGGTGGAGCAGTTCTTC.

This clonotype turned up a few times. V and J are TRBV12-3 or TRBV12-4 and TRBJ2-1, with 7 bases lining up with TRBD2. J was trimmed by 0 bases and V by 6 bases; bases with no gene match: 8. The CDR3 extends over 16 amino acids. For the CDR3, the DNA is TGTGCCAGCAGCACGGATGGACTAGTCTCCTACAATGAGCAGTTCTTC. It encodes CASSTDGLVSYNEQFF.

The genes are TRBV20-1 and TRBJ2-7, with 8 positions matching TRBD2. The CDR3 runs to 12 residues. Germline trimming cut 5 bases from V and 7 bases from J; bases unmatched to any gene: 7. Germline CDR1 and CDR2: DFQATT and SNEGSKA (reference sequence). The chain's CDR3 is CSAGLAGREQYF. The CDR3 bases are TGCAGTGCTGGATTAGCGGGGAGGGAGCAGTACTTC.

The chain links TRBV5-1 to TRBJ2-2, with 14 bases lining up with TRBD2. CDR3 size: 16 residues. V dropped 6 bases and J dropped 3; count of bases not matched to a gene: 4. Germline V lookup: CDR1 SGHRS, CDR2 YFSETQ. CDR3 region: CASKGLAGDYTGELFF. The CDR3 DNA reads TGCGCCAGCAAGGGACTAGCGGGAGATTACACCGGGGAGCTGTTTTTT.

The sample holds a few counts of this clonotype. This rearrangement joins TRBV11-2 to TRBJ2-1; D might be TRBD1 (5 bases). V lost 0 bases and J lost 9, with 6 bases in between. Germline CDR1 is SGHAT and CDR2 is FQNNGV. This CDR3 has 12 amino acids. The CDR3 nucleotides read TGTGCCAGCAGCTTAGAGCAGGGTGAGCAGTTCTTC. The encoded protein is CASSLEQGEQFF. The full variable domain, rest sourced from reference TRBV11-2 and TRBJ2-1, is EAGVAQSPRYKIIEKRQSVAFWCNPISGHATLYWYQQILGQGPKLLIQFQNNGVVDDSQLPKDRFSAERLKGVDSTLKIQPAKLEDSAVYLCASSLEQGEQFFGPGTRLTVL.

V gene TRBV3-1 combines with J gene TRBJ2-5; D possibly corresponds to TRBD1 (6 bases). Germline CDR1 LGHDT, CDR2 YNNKEL (reference sequence). This CDR3 contains 14 residues. Deletions cut 4 bases from V and 0 bases from J, with 9 bases between. The CDR3: CASSLDRNQETQYF. For the CDR3, the DNA is TGTGCCAGCAGCCTGGACAGAAACCAAGAGACCCAGTACTTC.

This clonotype was seen just once. The genes are TRBV21-1 and TRBJ2-1. TRBV21-1 represents a pseudogene. This CDR3 has 18 amino acids. The CDR3 sequence: CASSKVRGWGDSYNEQFF. In DNA form, the CDR3 reads TGTGCCAGCAGCAAAGTTCGAGGCTGGGGGGACTCCTACAATGAGCAGTTCTTC.

This chain links TRBV20-1 with TRBJ1-1; 8 nucleotides align to TRBD1. Looked up from germline, CDR1 is DFQATT and CDR2 is SNEGSKA (reference sequence). The J segment lost 5 bases and the V segment lost 1 base, leaving 9 bases of the junction unmatched. The CDR3 consists of 15 residues. The chain's CDR3 is CSARATGGGGTEAFF. The CDR3 DNA reads as TGCAGTGCTAGAGCAACAGGGGGTGGAGGTACTGAAGCTTTCTTT.

The chain joins TRBV3-1 to TRBJ2-1; the D is unclear. The V gene's germline CDR1 is LGHDT and CDR2 YNNKEL (reference sequence). V lost 4 bases and J 2 bases, leaving 12 bases between the germline ends. CDR3 length: 15 amino acids. CDR3 coding DNA: TGTGCCAGCAGCCCCCCTCTAGGCGCCTACAATGAGCAGTTCTTC. It encodes CASSPPLGAYNEQFF.

This clonotype has more than one count but fewer than ten. The chain employs TRBV28 and TRBJ1-1; 7 positions agree with TRBD1. There are 15 residues in the CDR3. Looked up from germline, CDR1 is MDHEN and CDR2 is SYDVKM. V lost 5 bases and J lost 5; bases outside the gene matches: 11. As DNA, the CDR3 is TGTGCCAGCAGTCCCCCTTCGACAGGGAGAACTGAAGCTTTCTTT. This translates into CASSPPSTGRTEAFF.

This chain joins TRBV5-6 and TRBJ2-3; weak D call: TRBD2 (5 bases). Germline lookup yields CDR1 SGHDT and CDR2 YYEEEE. This CDR3 spans 15 amino acids. V gave up 3 bases and J gave up 0 bases, with 11 bases separating them. The CDR3 loop reads CASSSYSDSTDTQYF. The CDR3 DNA reads as TGTGCCAGCAGCTCATATAGCGACAGCACAGATACGCAGTATTTT. Full variable domain (rest looked up from reference TRBV5-6 and TRBJ2-3): DAGVTQSPTHLIKTRGQQVTLRCSPKSGHDTVSWYQQALGQGPQFIFQYYEEEERQRGNFPDRFSGHQFPNYSSELNVNALLLGDSALYLCASSSYSDSTDTQYFGPGTRLTVL.